This is a list of T cell receptor beta chains from one sample in a study of blood T cell repertoires in COVID-19. Produced via immunoSEQ multiplex PCR; TCRdb's table is partial and in-frame only. Here the sample spans 80,000 to 100,000 clones, 88% being singletons. The sample was peripheral blood. Receptors originate from a man in his forties or fifties with COVID-19, enrolled during active disease. Both conserved end residues are part of each CDR3. Fields, in order: clone size, D gene, J gene, V gene, CDR3 protein, CDR3 DNA. D genes are given only for firm matches. Part of the rows lack a size; the others show once, few, many or a class for expanded clones.

>NA|TRBD1|TRBJ1-1|TRBV12-5
CASGPSTGKGEAFF
TGTGCTAGTGGTCCATCGACAGGGAAGGGTGAAGCTTTCTTT
>NA|NA|TRBJ2-7|TRBV28
CASSFHLESYEQYF
TGTGCCAGCAGTTTCCACTTGGAGAGTTACGAGCAGTACTTC
>once|NA|TRBJ1-3|TRBV5-5
CASSFVPLSGNTIYF
TGTGCCAGCAGTTTCGTACCACTCTCTGGAAACACCATATATTTT
>NA|TRBD1|TRBJ2-7|TRBV15
CATSSAGTGYSYEQYF
TGTGCCACCAGCAGTGCCGGGACAGGATACTCCTACGAGCAGTACTTC
>once|NA|TRBJ1-6|TRBV2
CASLWGESYNSPLHF
TGTGCCAGCTTATGGGGGGAATCCTATAATTCACCCCTCCACTTT
>NA|TRBD1|TRBJ1-1|TRBV25-1
CASSGDNRGYTEAFF
TGTGCCAGCAGTGGAGATAACAGGGGCTACACTGAAGCTTTCTTT
>NA|TRBD1|TRBJ1-6|TRBV4-3
CASSRGTGDSPLHF
TGCGCCAGCAGCCGAGGGACAGGGGACTCACCCCTCCACTTT
>NA|TRBD1|TRBJ1-4|TRBV6-5
CASSYGTAEKLFF
TGTGCCAGCAGTTACGGGACAGCCGAAAAACTGTTTTTT
>NA|NA|TRBJ1-5|TRBV27
CASSFVRGAPQHF
TGTGCCAGCAGTTTTGTCAGGGGTGCGCCCCAGCATTTT
>NA|NA|TRBJ1-3|TRBV5-1
CASSRGDSGNTIYF
TGCGCCAGCAGCAGAGGTGACTCTGGAAACACCATATATTTT
>NA|TRBD1|TRBJ1-5|TRBV19
CASTSGQGYNNQPQHF
TGTGCCAGTACCTCTGGACAGGGGTATAACAATCAGCCCCAGCATTTT
>NA|NA|TRBJ1-5|TRBV6-4
CASSDLTGRLGNQPQHF
TGTGCCAGCAGTGACCTCACAGGGCGTTTGGGCAATCAGCCCCAGCATTTT
>NA|TRBD1|TRBJ1-4|TRBV6-6
CASSSRDRGPEKLFF
TGTGCCAGCAGTTCACGGGACAGGGGGCCTGAAAAACTGTTTTTT